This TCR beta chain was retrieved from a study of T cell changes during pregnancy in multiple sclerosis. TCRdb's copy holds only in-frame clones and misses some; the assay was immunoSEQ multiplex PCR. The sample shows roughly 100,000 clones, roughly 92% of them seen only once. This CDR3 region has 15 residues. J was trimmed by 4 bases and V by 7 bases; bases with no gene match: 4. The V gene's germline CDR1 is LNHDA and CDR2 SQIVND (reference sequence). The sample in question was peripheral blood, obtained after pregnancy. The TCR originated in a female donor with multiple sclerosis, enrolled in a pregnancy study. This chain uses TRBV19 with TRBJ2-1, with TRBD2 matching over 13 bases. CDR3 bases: TGTGCCAGTAAATGGGGACTAGCGGGGTACAATGAGCAGTTCTTC. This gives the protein CASKWGLAGYNEQFF.